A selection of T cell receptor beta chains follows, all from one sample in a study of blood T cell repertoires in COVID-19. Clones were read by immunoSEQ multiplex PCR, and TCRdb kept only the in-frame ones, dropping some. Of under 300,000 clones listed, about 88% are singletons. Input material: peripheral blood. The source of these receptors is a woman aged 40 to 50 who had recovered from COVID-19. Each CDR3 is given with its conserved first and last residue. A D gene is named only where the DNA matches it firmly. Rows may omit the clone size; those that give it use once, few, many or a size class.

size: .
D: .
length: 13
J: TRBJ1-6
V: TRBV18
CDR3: CASSPQEGDSLHF
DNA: TGTGCCAGCTCACCACAGGAGGGAGACTCCCTCCACTTT

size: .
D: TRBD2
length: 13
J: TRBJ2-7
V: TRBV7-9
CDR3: CASSRSGSPEQYF
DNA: TGTGCCAGCAGCCGCAGCGGGAGTCCCGAGCAGTACTTC

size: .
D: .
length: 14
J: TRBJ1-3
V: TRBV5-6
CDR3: CASSLPRGGNTIYF
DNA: TGTGCCAGCAGCTTGCCCAGGGGAGGAAACACCATATATTTT

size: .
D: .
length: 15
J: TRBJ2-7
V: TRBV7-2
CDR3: CASSLEGGSTYEQYF
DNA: TGTGCCAGCAGCTTAGAAGGCGGGTCTACCTACGAGCAGTACTTC

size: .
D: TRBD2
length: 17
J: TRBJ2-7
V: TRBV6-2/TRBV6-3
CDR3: CASSYFGSGRVFGEQYF
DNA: TGTGCCAGCAGTTACTTCGGTAGCGGGAGGGTTTTTGGAGAGCAGTACTTC

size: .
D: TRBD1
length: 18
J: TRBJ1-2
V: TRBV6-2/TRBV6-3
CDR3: CASSYSPGQGWQHYGYTF
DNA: TGTGCCAGCAGTTACTCACCGGGACAGGGATGGCAACACTATGGCTACACCTTC

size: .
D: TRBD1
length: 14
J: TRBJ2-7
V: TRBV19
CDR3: CASSTTGGSYEQYF
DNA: TGTGCCAGTAGCACTACAGGGGGGTCCTACGAGCAGTACTTC

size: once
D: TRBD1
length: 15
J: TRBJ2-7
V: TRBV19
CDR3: CASSPRDREWVEQYF
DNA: TGTGCCAGTAGTCCCCGGGACAGGGAATGGGTGGAGCAGTACTTC

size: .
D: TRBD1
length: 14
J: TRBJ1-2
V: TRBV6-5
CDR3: CASSPDRGLYGYTF
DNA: TGTGCCAGCAGTCCGGACAGGGGCCTCTATGGCTACACCTTC

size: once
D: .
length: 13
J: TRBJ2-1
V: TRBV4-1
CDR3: CASSLGHRGEQFF
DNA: TGCGCCAGCAGCCTTGGGCACCGGGGTGAGCAGTTCTTC

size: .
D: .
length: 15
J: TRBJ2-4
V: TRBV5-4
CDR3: CASSGAGLAKNIQYF
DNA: TGTGCCAGCAGCGGGGCAGGGCTGGCCAAAAACATTCAGTACTTC

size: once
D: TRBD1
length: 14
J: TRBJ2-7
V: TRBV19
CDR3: CASSPRPGGHEQYF
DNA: TGTGCCAGTAGTCCCCGCCCAGGGGGACACGAGCAGTACTTC

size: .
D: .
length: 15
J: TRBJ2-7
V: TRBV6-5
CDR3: CASTVGGTGHYEQYF
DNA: TGTGCCAGCACCGTGGGAGGGACAGGACACTACGAGCAGTACTTC

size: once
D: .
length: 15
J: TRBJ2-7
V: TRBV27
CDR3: CASSFRAGAAYEQYF
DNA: TGTGCCAGCAGTTTTCGGGCGGGGGCCGCCTACGAGCAGTACTTC

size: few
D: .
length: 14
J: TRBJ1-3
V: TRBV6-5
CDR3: CASSYSSSGNTIYF
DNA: TGTGCCAGCAGTTACTCGAGCTCTGGAAACACCATATATTTT

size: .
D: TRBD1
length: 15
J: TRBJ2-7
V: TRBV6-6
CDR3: CASRTTGERSYEQYF
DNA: TGTGCCAGCAGAACGACAGGGGAGAGATCCTACGAGCAGTACTTC

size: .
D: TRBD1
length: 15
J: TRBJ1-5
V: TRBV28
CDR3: CASSAGQVRNQPQHF
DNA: TGTGCCAGCAGTGCGGGACAGGTCCGGAATCAGCCCCAGCATTTT

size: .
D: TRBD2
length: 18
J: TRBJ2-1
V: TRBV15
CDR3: CATSRDRASGISYNEQFF
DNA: TGTGCCACCAGCAGAGATCGGGCTAGCGGGATCTCCTACAATGAGCAGTTCTTC

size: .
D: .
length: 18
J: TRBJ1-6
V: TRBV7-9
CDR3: CASSLRQGGFIGNSPLHF
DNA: TGTGCCAGCAGCTTACGGCAGGGTGGATTTATAGGAAATTCACCCCTCCACTTT

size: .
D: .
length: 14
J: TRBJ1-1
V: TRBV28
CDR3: CASSLRAGNTEAFF
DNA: TGTGCCAGCAGTTTAAGGGCGGGGAACACTGAAGCTTTCTTT

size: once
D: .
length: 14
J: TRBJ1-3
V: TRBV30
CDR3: CACLAGAPGNTIYF
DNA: TGTGCCTGTTTAGCAGGGGCGCCTGGAAACACCATATATTTT

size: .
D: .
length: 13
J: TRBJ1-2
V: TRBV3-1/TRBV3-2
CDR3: CASSQRGEYGYTF
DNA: TGTGCCAGCAGCCAAAGAGGCGAGTATGGCTACACCTTC

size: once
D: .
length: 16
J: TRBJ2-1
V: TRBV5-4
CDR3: CASSIVGGLSYNEQFF
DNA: TGTGCCAGCTCCATTGTCGGAGGCCTCTCCTACAATGAGCAGTTCTTC

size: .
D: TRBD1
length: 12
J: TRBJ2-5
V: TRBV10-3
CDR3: CAISGGRETQYF
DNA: TGTGCCATCTCAGGGGGCAGAGAGACCCAGTACTTC

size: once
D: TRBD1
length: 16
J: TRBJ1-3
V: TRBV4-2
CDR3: CASSQGQGAAGNTIYF
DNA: TGTGCCAGCAGCCAAGGACAGGGGGCGGCTGGAAACACCATATATTTT

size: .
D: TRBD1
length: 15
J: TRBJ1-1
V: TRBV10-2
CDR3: CASSGGQGLVTEAFF
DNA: TGCGCCAGCAGTGGGGGACAGGGGTTGGTCACTGAAGCTTTCTTT

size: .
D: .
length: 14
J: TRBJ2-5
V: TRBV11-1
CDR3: CASSLTRGKETQYF
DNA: TGTGCCAGCAGCTTAACCAGGGGAAAAGAGACCCAGTACTTC

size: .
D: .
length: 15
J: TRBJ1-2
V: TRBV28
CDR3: CASSSPTGLRGGYTF
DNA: TGTGCCAGCAGTTCCCCGACAGGATTAAGGGGTGGCTACACCTTC

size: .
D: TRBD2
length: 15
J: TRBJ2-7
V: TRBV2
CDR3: CASRHFTTSTDEQYF
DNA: TGTGCCAGCAGGCACTTTACGACTAGCACTGACGAGCAGTACTTC